This TCR beta chain was retrieved from a study of Ad26.COV2.S vaccination and SARS-CoV-2 variants. Study summary: The authors gave Ad26.COV2.S intramuscularly, either once or twice 56 days apart.

CDR3 length: 12 residues. Germline V gene data show CDR1 as LNHDA and CDR2 as SQIVND (reference sequence). The V gene lost 4 bases and the J gene lost 7 bases, with 8 bases spanning the gap. Study-level findings and limits: From the TCR breadth and depth analyses, total T cell responses may have been underestimated.

Treatment defined: some 20 received Ad26.COV2.S at low or high dose, single or two shots; roughly five received placebo; per-sample allocation not given. At day 63 after the first vaccine or placebo injection, samples were drawn. Spike of the Wuhan-strain SARS-CoV-2 was expressed by an Ad26 vector, which formed the vaccine. Generated by immunoSEQ multiplex PCR, the TCRdb table keeps only in-frame clones and is missing some. The sample yields about 400,000 clones, approximately 90% seen once. Note on this clone: Antigen specificity is unknown.

V is TRBV19 and J is TRBJ2-1, with D hard to call. This specimen consisted of peripheral blood, obtained in a trial of Ad26.COV2.S vaccine versus placebo. The origin of this receptor is a person aged 18-60 years who received the Ad26.COV2.S COVID-19 vaccine or a placebo. The CDR3 sequence is CASSTRMNEQFF. CDR3 in DNA: TGTGCCAGTAGTACCCGAATGAATGAGCAGTTCTTC. Full variable domain (remainder filled in from reference TRBV19 and TRBJ2-1): DGGITQSPKYLFRKEGQNVTLSCEQNLNHDAMYWYRQDPGQGLRLIYYSQIVNDFQKGDIAEGYSVSREKKESFPLTVTSAQKNPTAFYLCASSTRMNEQFFGPGTRLTVL.